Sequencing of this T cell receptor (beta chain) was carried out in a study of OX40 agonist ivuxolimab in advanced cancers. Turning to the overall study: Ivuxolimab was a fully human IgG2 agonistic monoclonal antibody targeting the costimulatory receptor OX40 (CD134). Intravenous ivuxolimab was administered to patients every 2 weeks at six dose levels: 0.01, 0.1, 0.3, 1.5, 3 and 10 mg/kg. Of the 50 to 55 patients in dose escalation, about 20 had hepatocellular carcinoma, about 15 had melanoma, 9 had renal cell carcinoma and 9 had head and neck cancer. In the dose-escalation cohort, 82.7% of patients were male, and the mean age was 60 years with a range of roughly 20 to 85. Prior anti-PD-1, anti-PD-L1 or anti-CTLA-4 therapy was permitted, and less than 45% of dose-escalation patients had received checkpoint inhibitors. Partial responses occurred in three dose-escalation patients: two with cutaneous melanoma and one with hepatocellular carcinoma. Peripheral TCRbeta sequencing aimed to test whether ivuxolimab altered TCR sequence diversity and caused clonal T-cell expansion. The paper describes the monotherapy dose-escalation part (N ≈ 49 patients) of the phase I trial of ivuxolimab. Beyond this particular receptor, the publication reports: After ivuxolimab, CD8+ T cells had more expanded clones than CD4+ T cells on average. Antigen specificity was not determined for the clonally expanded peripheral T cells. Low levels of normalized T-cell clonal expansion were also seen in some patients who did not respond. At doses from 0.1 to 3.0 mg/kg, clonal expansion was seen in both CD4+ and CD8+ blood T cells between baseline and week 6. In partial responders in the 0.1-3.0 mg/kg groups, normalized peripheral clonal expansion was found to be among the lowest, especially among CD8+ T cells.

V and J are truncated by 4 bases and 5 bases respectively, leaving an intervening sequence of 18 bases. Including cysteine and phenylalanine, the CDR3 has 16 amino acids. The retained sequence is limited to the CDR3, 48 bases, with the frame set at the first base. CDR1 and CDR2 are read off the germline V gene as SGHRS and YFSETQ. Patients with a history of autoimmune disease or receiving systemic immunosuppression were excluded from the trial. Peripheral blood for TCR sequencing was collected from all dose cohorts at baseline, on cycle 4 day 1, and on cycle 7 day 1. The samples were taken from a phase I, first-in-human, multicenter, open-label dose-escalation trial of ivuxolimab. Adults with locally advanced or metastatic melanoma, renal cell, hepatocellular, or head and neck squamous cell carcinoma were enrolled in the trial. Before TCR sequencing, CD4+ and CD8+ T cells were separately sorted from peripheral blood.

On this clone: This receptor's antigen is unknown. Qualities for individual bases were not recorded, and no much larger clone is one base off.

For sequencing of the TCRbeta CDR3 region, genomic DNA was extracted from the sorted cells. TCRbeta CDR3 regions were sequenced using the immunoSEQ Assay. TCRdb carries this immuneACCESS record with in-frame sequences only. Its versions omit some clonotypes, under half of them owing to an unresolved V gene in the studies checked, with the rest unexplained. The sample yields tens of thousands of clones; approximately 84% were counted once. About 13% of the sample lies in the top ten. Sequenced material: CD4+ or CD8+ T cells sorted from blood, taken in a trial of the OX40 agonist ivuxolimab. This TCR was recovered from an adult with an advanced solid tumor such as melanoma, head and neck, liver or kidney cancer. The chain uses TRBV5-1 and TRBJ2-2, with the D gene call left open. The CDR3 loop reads CASSPLPGRGTGELFF. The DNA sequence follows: TGCGCCAGCAGCCCCCTTCCCGGGCGCGGAACCGGGGAGCTGTTTTTT. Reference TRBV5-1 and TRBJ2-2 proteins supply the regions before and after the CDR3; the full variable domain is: KAGVTQTPRYLIKTRGQQVTLSCSPISGHRSVSWYQQTPGQGLQFLFEYFSETQRNKGNFPGRFSGRQFSNSRSEMNVSTLELGDSALYLCASSPLPGRGTGELFFGEGSRLTVL.